These T cell receptor beta chains were read from a single sample in a study of vaccination and CD4 T cells after COVID-19. TCRdb re-analysed the PCR reads in MiXCR, keeping a single row per CDR3 protein. The repertoire consists of 1,500 to 2,000 distinct CDR3 sequences, with 10% to 12% occurring once and the leading ten covering about 13%. These receptors' targets are unknown. Sequenced sample: CD4+ T cells from blood, cultured in vitro. The receptors shown here come from a human donor in good health. CDR3s include the opening cysteine and the closing phenylalanine or tryptophan. The D gene is left open where the match is weak. Rows give clone size only sometimes, using once, few, many, or a class for an expanded clone.

.,TRBV19,TRBJ1-3,.,CASSAPGTSADTIYF,TGTGCCAGTAGTGCCCCCGGGACCTCGGCGGACACCATATATTTT
.,TRBV2,TRBJ1-5,medium-sized,CASSYQGNQPQHF,TGTGCCAGCAGCTACCAAGGCAATCAGCCCCAGCATTTT
TRBD2,TRBV5-1,TRBJ2-3,.,CASSSGGTYTDTQYF,TGCGCCAGCAGCTCCGGGGGGACTTACACAGATACGCAGTATTTT
TRBD1,TRBV12-3/TRBV12-4,TRBJ1-1,medium-sized,CASRSYRGHTEAFF,TGTGCCAGCAGGTCCTACAGGGGCCACACTGAAGCTTTCTTT
.,TRBV19,TRBJ2-2,few,CASSIIRGGTGELFF,TGTGCCAGTAGTATCATCCGGGGAGGCACCGGGGAGCTGTTTTTT
TRBD1,TRBV20-1,TRBJ1-2,large,CSAIKDGTGELWAYGYTF,TGCAGTGCTATTAAAGACGGGACAGGGGAGTTATGGGCTTATGGCTACACCTTC
TRBD1,TRBV24-1,TRBJ1-2,large,CATSETGDYGYTF,TGTGCCACCAGTGAGACAGGGGACTATGGCTACACCTTC
TRBD1,TRBV6-1,TRBJ1-2,large,CASSEDRGRYGYTF,TGTGCCAGCAGTGAAGACAGGGGTAGATATGGCTACACCTTC
.,TRBV10-3,TRBJ1-2,large,CAISEGGLGASYGYTF,TGTGCCATCAGTGAAGGTGGGCTGGGGGCGAGCTATGGCTACACCTTC
.,TRBV5-5,TRBJ1-4,.,CASSKRVGEKLFF,TGTGCCAGCAGTAAGAGGGTTGGCGAAAAACTGTTTTTT
TRBD2,TRBV2,TRBJ2-2,medium-sized,CASSMTSGHGELFF,TGTGCCAGCAGCATGACTAGCGGACACGGGGAGCTGTTTTTT
TRBD1,TRBV7-9,TRBJ2-1,few,CASSPPTGTNEQFF,TGTGCCAGCAGCCCTCCGACAGGGACCAATGAGCAGTTCTTC
.,TRBV7-2,TRBJ1-2,medium-sized,CASSSWDISDSYGYTF,TGTGCCAGCAGCTCCTGGGACATTTCTGATTCCTATGGCTACACCTTC
.,TRBV28,TRBJ1-5,medium-sized,CASTLWGLRQPQHF,TGTGCCAGCACTCTTTGGGGGTTACGTCAGCCCCAGCATTTT
TRBD1,TRBV10-2,TRBJ1-6,large,CASSLGQGSPLHF,TGCGCCAGCAGCTTGGGACAGGGATCACCCCTCCACTTT
.,TRBV3-1,TRBJ1-2,few,CASSLGPQYGYTF,TGTGCCAGCAGCTTGGGACCGCAATATGGCTACACCTTC
TRBD1,TRBV10-3,TRBJ2-7,medium-sized,CAISASTGIRYEQYF,TGTGCCATCAGTGCCTCGACAGGGATCCGTTACGAGCAGTACTTC
.,TRBV11-2,TRBJ2-5,medium-sized,CASSLGTETQYF,TGTGCCAGCAGCTTAGGTACAGAGACCCAGTACTTC
.,TRBV14,TRBJ2-7,few,CASSQGQNYEQYF,TGTGCCAGCAGCCAAGGACAGAACTACGAGCAGTACTTC
.,TRBV19,TRBJ1-5,medium-sized,CASKVRADNQPQHF,TGTGCCAGTAAAGTTAGGGCGGACAATCAGCCCCAGCATTTT
.,TRBV7-2,TRBJ1-2,large,CASSLDRTTNYGYTF,TGTGCCAGCAGCTTAGACCGGACAACTAACTATGGCTACACCTTC
TRBD1,TRBV5-1,TRBJ2-7,.,CASSYPSTGGEQYF,TGCGCCAGCAGTTATCCCTCCACAGGGGGGGAGCAGTACTTC
TRBD2,TRBV15,TRBJ2-7,medium-sized,CATSTLPGLAINSYEQYF,TGTGCCACCAGCACACTACCGGGACTAGCGATCAACTCCTACGAGCAGTACTTC
TRBD1,TRBV4-1,TRBJ1-2,large,CASSQGPGQDRGGYTF,TGCGCCAGCAGCCAGGGACCAGGACAGGATCGTGGCGGCTACACCTTC
.,TRBV5-1,TRBJ2-7,few,CASSLDQYEQYF,TGCGCCAGCAGTTTGGACCAATACGAGCAGTACTTC
TRBD1,TRBV28,TRBJ1-5,medium-sized,CASSSAGQGYQPQHF,TGTGCCAGCAGTTCTGCGGGACAGGGATATCAGCCCCAGCATTTT
.,TRBV7-3,TRBJ2-3,medium-sized,CASSFGSSTDTQYF,TGTGCCAGCAGCTTTGGTAGTAGCACAGATACGCAGTATTTT
.,TRBV19,TRBJ2-3,medium-sized,CASSIAGSDTQYF,TGTGCCAGTAGTATAGCGGGATCAGATACGCAGTATTTT
.,TRBV14,TRBJ2-5,.,CASSQHRGGTSETQYF,TGTGCCAGCAGCCAACACAGGGGGGGGACATCGGAGACCCAGTACTTC
.,TRBV12-3/TRBV12-4,TRBJ2-5,.,CASSLFQQETQYF,TGTGCCAGCAGTTTATTTCAGCAAGAGACCCAGTACTTC
TRBD1,TRBV3-1,TRBJ1-6,.,CASSRGTGGSPLHF,TGTGCCAGCAGCCGAGGGACAGGGGGATCACCCCTCCACTTT
TRBD2,TRBV5-1,TRBJ2-7,.,CASSPTLSGGSSYEQYF,TGCGCCAGCAGCCCCACCCTAAGCGGGGGGTCTTCCTACGAGCAGTACTTC
.,TRBV3-1,TRBJ1-2,.,CASSQDRGGIFGYTF,TGTGCCAGCAGCCAAGATCGGGGGGGGATTTTTGGCTACACCTTC
.,TRBV7-2,TRBJ1-5,large,CASSLNRDQPQHF,TGTGCCAGCAGCTTAAACCGGGATCAGCCCCAGCATTTT
.,TRBV5-1,TRBJ1-1,once,CASSLVSEWAEAFF,TGCGCCAGCAGCTTGGTTTCAGAATGGGCTGAAGCTTTCTTT